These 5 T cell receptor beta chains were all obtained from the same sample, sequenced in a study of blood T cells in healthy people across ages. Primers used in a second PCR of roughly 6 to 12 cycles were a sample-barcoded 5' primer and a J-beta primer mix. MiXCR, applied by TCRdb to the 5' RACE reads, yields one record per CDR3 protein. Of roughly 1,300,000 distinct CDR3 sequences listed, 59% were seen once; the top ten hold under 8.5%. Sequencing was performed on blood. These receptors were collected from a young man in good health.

The DNA for the CDR3 is TGTGCCAGCAGCTTTGAGGTCCTCACAGATACGCAGTATTTT. It codes for CASSFEVLTDTQYF. The rearrangement uses TRBV7-8 and TRBJ2-3, with D uncertain. CDR1 and CDR2 from the germline V gene are SGHVS and FQNEAQ. This CDR3 is built from 14 residues. Trimming left V 3 bases short and J 2 bases short, with 9 bases between.

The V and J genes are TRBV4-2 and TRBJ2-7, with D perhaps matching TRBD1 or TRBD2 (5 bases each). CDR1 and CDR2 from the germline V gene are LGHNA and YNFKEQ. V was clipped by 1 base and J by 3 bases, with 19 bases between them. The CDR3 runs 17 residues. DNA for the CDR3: TGTGCCAGCAGCCAAGGGCTCAATACTGGGACGAACTACGAGCAGTACTTC. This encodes CASSQGLNTGTNYEQYF.

Here the CDR3 DNA reads TGTGCCAGCACCCGCAGTAGGGACAGCGTCTACGAGCAGTACTTC. It yields the protein CASTRSRDSVYEQYF. The chain has TRBV27 and TRBJ2-7; 7 nucleotides line up with TRBD1. The ends lost 7 bases at V and 3 bases at J; junction bases unmatched: 12. Germline CDR1 is MNHEY and CDR2 is SMNVEV (reference sequence). The CDR3 spans 15 residues.

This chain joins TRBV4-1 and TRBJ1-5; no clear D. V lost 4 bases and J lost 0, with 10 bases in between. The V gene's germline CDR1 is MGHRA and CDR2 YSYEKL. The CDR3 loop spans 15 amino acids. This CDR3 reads CASSLRQNSNQPQHF. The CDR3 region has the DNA TGCGCCAGCAGCCTCCGACAAAATAGCAATCAGCCCCAGCATTTT.

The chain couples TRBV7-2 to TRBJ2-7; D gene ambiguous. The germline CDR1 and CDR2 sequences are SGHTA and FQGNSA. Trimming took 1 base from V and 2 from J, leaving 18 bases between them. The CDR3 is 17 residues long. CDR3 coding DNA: TGTGCCAGCAGCTTAGGAAAAGGACCGCGCTTTACCTACGAGCAGTACTTC. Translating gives CASSLGKGPRFTYEQYF.